The 13 T cell receptor beta chains reported below all come from one sample, sequenced in a study of cytomegalovirus exposure and HLA in healthy donors. The method was immunoSEQ multiplex PCR; TCRdb's version includes in-frame clones alone and lacks a portion of them. This sample carries about 66,000 clones, 95% to 98% of them seen once, and the ten largest clones take around 1.5%. What was sequenced was PBMCs. These receptors originate from a woman aged 18-29 years in good health and CMV-seropositive.

The chain combines TRBV28 with TRBJ2-5, with D possibly matching TRBD1 (5 bases). This CDR3 has 13 residues. Trimming cost V 6 bases and J 1 base, with 9 bases left between them. In germline, CDR1 is MDHEN, CDR2 SYDVKM. DNA of the CDR3: TGTGCCAGCAGGCCGCAGGGCCAAGAGACCCAGTACTTC. This gives the protein CASRPQGQETQYF.

The chain recombines TRBV15 with TRBJ1-2, with 9 bases matching TRBD1. This CDR3 spans 16 amino acids. After removal of 0 bases from V and 9 bases from J, the junction contained 11 bases not matched to a gene. The V gene's germline CDR1 is LNHNV and CDR2 YYDKDF (reference sequence). CDR3 DNA sequence: TGTGCCACCAGCAGAGAAATAGCCGGGACAGGGCAGAGCTACACCTTC. The encoded protein is CATSREIAGTGQSYTF.

V is TRBV4-1 and J is TRBJ2-7; D not certain. Per the germline V gene, CDR1 is MGHRA and CDR2 is YSYEKL. Trimming took 1 base from V and 2 from J, leaving 12 bases between them. The length of the CDR3 is 15 residues. The CDR3 DNA is TGCGCCAGCAGCCAAGGGGCCCCGACCCCCTACGAGCAGTACTTC. Residues: CASSQGAPTPYEQYF.

The genes are TRBV27 and TRBJ2-3; 11 bases match TRBD2. V lost 8 bases and J lost 4; bases outside the gene matches: 23. CDR1 is MNHEY and CDR2 is SMNVEV in the germline V gene (reference sequence). The CDR3 is 20 residues long. CDR3 sequence reads: CASLSGTSGLQSLGADTQYF. The CDR3 DNA reads TGTGCCAGCCTCTCCGGGACTAGCGGTTTACAATCCCTCGGGGCAGATACGCAGTATTTT.

J is TRBJ1-1 and V is TRBV6-1, with D perhaps TRBD1 (5 bases). The CDR3 sequence is 17 residues long. From germline, CDR1 is MNHNS and CDR2 SASEGT. V lost 4 bases and J 0 bases, leaving 18 bases between the germline ends. For the CDR3, the DNA is TGTGCCAGCAGTGGCGGAAGAGACAGACTTATGAACACTGAAGCTTTCTTT. Its translation is CASSGGRDRLMNTEAFF.

The genes are TRBV28 and TRBJ1-5, with 7 bases fitting TRBD1. The CDR3 loop spans 16 amino acids. Germline-derived CDR1 and CDR2 are MDHEN and SYDVKM. The J segment lost 4 bases and the V segment lost 7 bases, leaving 13 bases of the junction unmatched. CDR3 residues: CASTQPGTAINQPQHF. In nucleotides, the CDR3 is TGTGCCAGCACACAACCCGGGACAGCTATAAATCAGCCCCAGCATTTT.

The CDR3 bases are TGTGCCAGCAGTGAGTTTGGGGACAGGGGGAGCAATGAGCAGTTCTTC. Amino acid sequence: CASSEFGDRGSNEQFF. V gene TRBV2 combines with J gene TRBJ2-1; 11 nucleotides line up with TRBD1. The V and J ends lost 3 bases and 6 bases, in that order; junction bases with no gene match: 7. The CDR3 sequence is 16 residues long. Germline V gives CDR1 SNHLY, CDR2 FYNNEI.

The chain employs TRBV5-4 and TRBJ1-1; D may be TRBD1 (6 bases). Trimming left V 4 bases short and J 11 bases short, with 21 bases between. Germline V gives CDR1 SGHNT, CDR2 YYREEE (reference sequence). CDR3 length: 14 amino acids. CDR3 coding DNA: TGTGCCAGCAGCCTCGGCTTCGCGACAGGACACGCTTTCTTT. This encodes CASSLGFATGHAFF. Variable domain in full (rest from reference TRBV5-4 and TRBJ1-1): ETGVTQSPTHLIKTRGQQVTLRCSSQSGHNTVSWYQQALGQGPQFIFQYYREEENGRGNFPPRFSGLQFPNYSSELNVNALELDDSALYLCASSLGFATGHAFFGQGTRLTVV.

The J gene is TRBJ2-1, the V gene TRBV27; D is perhaps TRBD1 (6 bases). Germline CDR1 MNHEY, CDR2 SMNVEV (reference sequence). The V and J ends lost 5 bases and 7 bases respectively, with 18 bases between them. There are 15 residues in the CDR3. The DNA for the CDR3 is TGTGCCAGCAGTCCCACGGGACACAAAACGAATGAGCAGTTCTTC. Protein sequence: CASSPTGHKTNEQFF.

V is TRBV7-8 and J is TRBJ2-1, with a weak D call TRBD2 (6 bases). Between the trimmed V and J ends, which lost 0 bases and 6 bases, there was a span of 15 bases. The CDR3 runs to 16 residues. The germline gives CDR1 SGHVS, CDR2 FQNEAQ. This chain's CDR3 is CASSLAVNDGSNEQFF. CDR3 sequence (DNA): TGTGCCAGCAGCTTAGCGGTCAACGACGGGAGCAATGAGCAGTTCTTC.

The chain combines TRBV9 with TRBJ2-2, with 11 nucleotides matching TRBD2. There are 17 residues in the CDR3. Germline V lookup: CDR1 SGDLS, CDR2 YYNGEE. V shed 4 bases, J shed 4 bases, and the junction held 9 bases outside the gene matches. The CDR3 loop reads CASSSLVGTSGTGELFF. The CDR3 DNA reads TGTGCCAGCAGCTCCCTTGTGGGGACTAGCGGCACCGGGGAGCTGTTTTTT.

The chain uses TRBV2 and TRBJ1-1; 9 nucleotides agree with TRBD1. J was trimmed by 6 bases and V by 7 bases; bases with no gene match: 15. This CDR3 region has 16 residues. The germline gives CDR1 SNHLY, CDR2 FYNNEI. The CDR3 region has the DNA TGTGCCAGCACCAGACAGGGGGAGAGGGCAAACGCTGAAGCTTTCTTT. Residues: CASTRQGERANAEAFF.

This chain connects TRBV10-3 to TRBJ2-2; 7 bases line up with TRBD2. The CDR3 loop spans 14 amino acids. The ends lost 7 bases at V and 5 bases at J; junction bases unmatched: 7. Germline V CDR1 and CDR2: ENHRY, SYGVKD. CDR3: CAIIGSGPTGELFF. The CDR3 region has the DNA TGTGCCATCATAGGTAGCGGGCCAACCGGGGAGCTGTTTTTT.